The text below deals with one T cell receptor beta chain. Trimming removed 1 base from V and 0 bases from J, with 5 bases in between. This CDR3 region has 15 residues. Germline CDR1 SGHKS, CDR2 YYEKEE (reference sequence). The data originate from a study of blood T cell repertoires in COVID-19. The wider study: The cDNA or gDNA used as material had been derived from T cells, B-cell-depleted T cells, or PBMCs.

Source study methods: Reference gene primer amplification in the assay estimated nucleated cell counts. Generated by immunoSEQ multiplex PCR, the TCRdb table keeps only in-frame clones and is missing some. V, J and clone size are taken as reported in that table, and D and trimming were inferred from the DNA itself. The sample carries approximately 100,000 clones, roughly nine tenths recorded once. The chain employs TRBV5-5 and TRBJ1-6; D gene uncertain. This clonotype originated in a human donor in a cohort sampled during active COVID-19. The sample was peripheral blood. DNA of the CDR3: TGTGCCAGCAGCTTGTCAGGCTCCTATAATTCACCCCTCCACTTT. Encoded protein: CASSLSGSYNSPLHF.